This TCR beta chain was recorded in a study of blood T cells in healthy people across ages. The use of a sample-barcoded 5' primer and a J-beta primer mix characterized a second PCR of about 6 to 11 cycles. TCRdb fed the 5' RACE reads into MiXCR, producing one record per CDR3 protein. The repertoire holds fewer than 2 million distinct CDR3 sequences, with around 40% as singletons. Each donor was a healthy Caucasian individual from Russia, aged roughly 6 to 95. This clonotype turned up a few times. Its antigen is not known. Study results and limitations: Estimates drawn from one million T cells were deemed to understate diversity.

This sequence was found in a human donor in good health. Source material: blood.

CDR3 sequence (DNA): TGCAGCGTTGAAAAGGACATTACCTATGGCTACACCTTC. This translates into CSVEKDITYGYTF. The chain couples TRBV29-1 to TRBJ1-2; the D gene is possibly TRBD1 (5 bases). The V gene lost 2 bases and the J gene lost 4 bases, with 11 bases spanning the gap. The CDR3 runs to 13 residues. Germline-derived CDR1 and CDR2 are SQVTM and ANQGSEA.